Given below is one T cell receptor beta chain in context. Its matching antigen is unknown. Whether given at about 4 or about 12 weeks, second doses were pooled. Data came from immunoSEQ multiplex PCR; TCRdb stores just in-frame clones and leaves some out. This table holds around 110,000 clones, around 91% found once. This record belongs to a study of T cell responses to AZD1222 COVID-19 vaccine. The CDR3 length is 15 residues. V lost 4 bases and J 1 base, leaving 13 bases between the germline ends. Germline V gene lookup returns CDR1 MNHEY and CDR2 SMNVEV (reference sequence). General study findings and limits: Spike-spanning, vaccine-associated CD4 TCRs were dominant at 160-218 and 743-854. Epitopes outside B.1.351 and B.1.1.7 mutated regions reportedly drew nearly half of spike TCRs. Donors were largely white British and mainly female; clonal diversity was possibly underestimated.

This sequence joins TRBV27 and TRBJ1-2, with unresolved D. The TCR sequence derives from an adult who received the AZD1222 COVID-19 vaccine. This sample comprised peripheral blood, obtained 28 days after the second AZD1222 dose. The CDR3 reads CASSSAGEDNYGYTF. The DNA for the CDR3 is TGTGCCAGCAGTTCAGCGGGAGAGGATAACTATGGCTACACCTTC.